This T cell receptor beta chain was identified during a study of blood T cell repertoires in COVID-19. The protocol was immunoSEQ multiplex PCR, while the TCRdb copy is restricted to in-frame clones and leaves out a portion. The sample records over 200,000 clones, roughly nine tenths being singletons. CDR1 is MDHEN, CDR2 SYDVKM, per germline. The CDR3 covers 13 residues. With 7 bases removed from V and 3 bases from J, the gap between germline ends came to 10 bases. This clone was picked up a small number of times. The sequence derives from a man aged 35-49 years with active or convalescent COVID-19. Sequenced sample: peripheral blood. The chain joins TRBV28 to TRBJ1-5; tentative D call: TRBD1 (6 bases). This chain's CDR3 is CASIGTINQPQHF. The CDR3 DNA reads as TGTGCCAGCATTGGGACAATCAATCAGCCCCAGCATTTT. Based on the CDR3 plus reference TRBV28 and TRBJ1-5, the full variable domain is DVKVTQSSRYLVKRTGEKVFLECVQDMDHENMFWYRQDPGLGLRLIYFSYDVKMKEKGDIPEGYSVSREKKERFSLILESASTNQTSMYLCASIGTINQPQHFGDGTRLSIL.